These T cell receptor beta chains were read from a single sample in a study of blood T cells in healthy people across ages. TCRdb processed the 5' RACE reads anew with MiXCR; each CDR3 protein has one entry. Of 700,000 to 900,000 distinct CDR3 sequences listed, about 48% are singletons. The material sequenced was blood. The origin of the receptors is a man at least 80 years old in good health. The CDR3 runs from the conserved cysteine through the conserved F or W. Fields, in order: J gene, V gene, D gene, clone size, CDR3 protein, CDR3 DNA. The D gene is left open where the match is weak. Not every row has a clone size; where given, it reads once, few, many or a size class.

TRBJ2-1 TRBV5-1 - - CASSQGGGTYNEQFF TGCGCCAGCAGCCAAGGAGGGGGCACCTACAATGAGCAGTTCTTC
TRBJ2-5 TRBV2 - - CASGSQGGKETQYF TGTGCCAGCGGATCCCAGGGGGGGAAAGAGACCCAGTACTTC
TRBJ1-2 TRBV29-1 - few CSVEVGAYGYTF TGCAGCGTTGAAGTGGGGGCCTATGGCTACACCTTC
TRBJ2-1 TRBV5-1 TRBD1 - CASSLGTGTGANEQFF TGCGCCAGCAGCCTGGGGACCGGGACAGGCGCTAATGAGCAGTTCTTC
TRBJ2-5 TRBV29-1 - few CSVGGFQETQYF TGCAGCGTGGGCGGTTTTCAAGAGACCCAGTACTTC
TRBJ2-1 TRBV14 TRBD2 - CASSQEWVLAGFHEQFF TGTGCCAGCAGCCAAGAATGGGTGCTAGCGGGATTCCATGAGCAGTTCTTC
TRBJ1-2 TRBV6-1 - - CASTPRNRGGYTF TGTGCCAGCACCCCAAGGAACAGAGGTGGCTACACCTTC
TRBJ1-5 TRBV12-3/TRBV12-4 - - CASQRTDQPQHF TGTGCCAGTCAACGGACAGATCAGCCCCAGCATTTT
TRBJ2-5 TRBV7-8 - - CAGSLVMDWETQYF TGTGCCGGCAGCTTAGTGATGGATTGGGAGACCCAGTACTTC
TRBJ2-2 TRBV27 - - CASAFIAGELFF TGTGCCAGCGCATTTATAGCGGGGGAGCTGTTTTTT
TRBJ1-2 TRBV6-5 - - CACALDPNYGYTF TGTGCCTGCGCACTGGATCCTAACTATGGCTACACCTTC
TRBJ2-4 TRBV29-1 - many CSVDIGNIQYF TGCAGCGTTGACATAGGGAACATTCAGTACTTC
TRBJ1-2 TRBV29-1 TRBD1 - CSVESVQAGGPGYTF TGCAGCGTTGAATCGGTGCAGGCAGGGGGTCCTGGCTACACCTTC
TRBJ2-2 TRBV9 - - CASSARENTGELFF TGTGCCAGCAGCGCCAGGGAGAACACCGGGGAGCTGTTTTTT
TRBJ2-5 TRBV20-1 TRBD2 - CSARALAGVQETQYF TGCAGTGCTAGGGCTCTAGCGGGAGTCCAAGAGACCCAGTACTTC
TRBJ1-2 TRBV30 - - CAWSKQPWAVGYTF TGTGCCTGGAGTAAGCAACCCTGGGCCGTTGGCTACACCTTC
TRBJ2-1 TRBV20-1 - few CSARRGVLSYNEQFF TGCAGTGCTAGACGGGGTGTTCTATCCTACAATGAGCAGTTCTTC
TRBJ1-1 TRBV29-1 TRBD1 - CSVPVSSTGGSNTEAFF TGCAGCGTTCCCGTCTCCTCCACAGGGGGCTCGAACACTGAAGCTTTCTTT
TRBJ2-1 TRBV7-2 TRBD2 - CASSLGTSATYEQFF TGTGCCAGCAGCTTAGGGACTAGCGCGACCTACGAGCAGTTCTTC
TRBJ1-1 TRBV12-3/TRBV12-4 TRBD1 many CASSLGQTMNTEAFF TGTGCCAGCAGCCTGGGACAGACCATGAACACTGAGGCTTTCTTT
TRBJ1-2 TRBV7-2 - - CAGSPARVYGYTF TGTGCCGGCAGCCCGGCCAGGGTCTATGGCTACACCTTC
TRBJ2-7 TRBV28 TRBD1 - CASLTVGTGLYEQYF TGTGCCAGCCTTACAGTTGGGACAGGGCTCTACGAGCAGTACTTC
TRBJ2-1 TRBV15 - few CATSSWDTSRGNEQFF TGTGCCACCAGCAGTTGGGATACTTCCAGGGGCAATGAGCAGTTCTTC
TRBJ1-5 TRBV29-1 - - CSVGISNQPQHF TGCAGCGTGGGGATTAGCAATCAGCCCCAGCATTTT
TRBJ1-2 TRBV6-6 - few CASTPGTARNGYTF TGTGCCAGCACCCCCGGGACGGCGAGAAATGGCTACACCTTC